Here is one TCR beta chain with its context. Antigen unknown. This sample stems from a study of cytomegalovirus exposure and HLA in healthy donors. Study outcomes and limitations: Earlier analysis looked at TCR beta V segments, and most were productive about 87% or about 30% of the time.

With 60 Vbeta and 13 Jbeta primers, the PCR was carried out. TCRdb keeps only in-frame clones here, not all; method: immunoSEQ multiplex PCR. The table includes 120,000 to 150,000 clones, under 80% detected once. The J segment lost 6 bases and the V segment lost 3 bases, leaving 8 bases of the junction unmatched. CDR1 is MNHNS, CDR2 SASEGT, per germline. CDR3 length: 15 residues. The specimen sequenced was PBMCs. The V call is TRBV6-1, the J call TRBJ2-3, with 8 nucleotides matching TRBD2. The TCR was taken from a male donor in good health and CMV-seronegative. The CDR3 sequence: CASSDTSGSVDTQYF. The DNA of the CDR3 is TGTGCCAGCAGTGATACTAGCGGAAGTGTCGATACGCAGTATTTT.